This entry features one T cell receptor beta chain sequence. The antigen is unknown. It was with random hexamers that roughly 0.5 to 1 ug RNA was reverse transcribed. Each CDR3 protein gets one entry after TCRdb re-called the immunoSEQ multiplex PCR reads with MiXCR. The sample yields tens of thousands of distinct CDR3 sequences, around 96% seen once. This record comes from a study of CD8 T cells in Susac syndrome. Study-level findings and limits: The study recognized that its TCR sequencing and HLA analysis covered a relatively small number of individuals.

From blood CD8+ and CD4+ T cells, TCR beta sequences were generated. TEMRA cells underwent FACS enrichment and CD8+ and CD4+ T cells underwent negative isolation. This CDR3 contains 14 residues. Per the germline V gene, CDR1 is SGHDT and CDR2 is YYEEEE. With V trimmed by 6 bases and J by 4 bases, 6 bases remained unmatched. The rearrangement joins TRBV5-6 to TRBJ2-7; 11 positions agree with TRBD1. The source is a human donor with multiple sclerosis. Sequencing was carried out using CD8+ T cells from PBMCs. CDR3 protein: CASMPGQGVYEQYF. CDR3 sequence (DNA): TGTGCCAGCATGCCGGGACAGGGGGTGTACGAGCAGTACTTC.